This TCR beta chain was identified in a study of cytomegalovirus exposure and HLA in healthy donors. In the PCR, 60 Vbeta and 13 Jbeta primers were used. Repertoires were generated with immunoSEQ multiplex PCR, while TCRdb's copy carries only in-frame clones and drops some. The sample has approximately 160,000 clones, 70% to 80% seen once. The junction had 6 bases not matched to a gene; V was cut back by 10 bases and J by 3 bases. This CDR3 is 13 amino acids long. Looked up from germline, CDR1 is SGHTA and CDR2 is FQGNSA. This TCR came from a man aged 35 to 55 in good health and CMV-seronegative. The rearrangement links TRBV7-2 to TRBJ2-1; 7 bases line up with TRBD2. The sample consisted of PBMCs. CDR3 in DNA: TGTGCCACCCTCGGGACTAACTACAATGAGCAGTTCTTC. Its protein product is CATLGTNYNEQFF. Based on the CDR3 plus reference TRBV7-2 and TRBJ2-1, the full variable domain is GAGVSQSPSNKVTEKGKDVELRCDPISGHTALYWYRQSLGQGLEFLIYFQGNSAPDKSGLPSDRFSAERTGGSVSTLTIQRTQQEDSAVYLCATLGTNYNEQFFGPGTRLTVL.